This TCR beta chain was observed in a study of T cells in Graves' hyperthyroidism and ophthalmopathy. Whole-study context: Any treatment followed the collection of peripheral blood at initial diagnosis.

Absent ophthalmopathy progression within 18 months defined stable Graves' hyperthyroidism. The table lists this clonotype with many counts. The CDR3 regions of TCR beta were amplified from RNA transcripts. The TCR CDR3 was amplified in a first-round RT-PCR using the HTBI primer set. In TCRdb, the multiplex PCR reads were re-called with MiXCR into one record per CDR3 protein. The repertoire holds over 500,000 distinct CDR3 sequences, with about 15% as singletons. V was trimmed by 1 base and J by 2 bases, leaving 9 bases between them. The germline gives CDR1 DFQATT, CDR2 SNEGSKA (reference sequence). The CDR3 consists of 13 residues.

This receptor was taken from a middle-aged woman with Graves' hyperthyroidism. What was sequenced was blood. The V call is TRBV20-1, the J call TRBJ2-7; TRBD2 is a possible D gene (5 bases). CDR3 in amino acids: CSARAEGPYEQYF. The DNA for the CDR3 is TGCAGTGCTAGAGCTGAGGGTCCCTACGAGCAGTACTTC.